Each of the 18 T cell receptor beta chains below was sequenced from the same sample in a study of T cells after yellow fever vaccination. Via MiXCR, TCRdb re-called the 5' RACE reads, giving one row per CDR3 protein. This sample has 500,000 to 650,000 distinct CDR3 sequences, with about a sixth found just once. The sample was PBMCs, taken around 5 days after the first yellow fever vaccination. These receptors originate from a man in his late teens or twenties who received the YFV17D yellow fever vaccine.

This clonotype was counted a few times. V and J are TRBV7-2 and TRBJ2-1; TRBD2 agrees at 7 bases. CDR3 length: 17 residues. Germline values: CDR1 SGHTA, CDR2 FQGNSA. Germline trimming cut 1 base from V and 3 bases from J; bases unmatched to any gene: 9. CDR3 residues: CASSLVFGGGYYNEQFF. The CDR3 DNA reads TGTGCCAGCAGCTTAGTGTTTGGGGGGGGATACTACAATGAGCAGTTCTTC.

This clonotype was counted ten times or more. This chain uses TRBV10-3 with TRBJ2-7; tentative D call: TRBD2 (5 bases). The germline V gene has CDR1 ENHRY and CDR2 SYGVKD. The V and J ends lost 9 bases and 3 bases respectively, with 15 bases between them. This CDR3 contains 13 residues. CDR3 bases: TGTGCCATGAGCCCGGGAAAAGACTACGAGCAGTACGTC. Translated: CAMSPGKDYEQYV.

V gene TRBV4-2 combines with J gene TRBJ2-1, with 11 bases lining up with TRBD2. The CDR3 loop spans 15 amino acids. CDR1 and CDR2 from the germline V gene are LGHNA and YNFKEQ. The V segment lost 4 bases and the J segment 5 bases; nucleotides outside the gene matches: 4. CDR3: CASSRNSGGDNEQFF. CDR3 nucleotide sequence: TGTGCCAGCAGCCGAAATAGCGGGGGGGACAATGAGCAGTTCTTC.

V gene TRBV7-6 combines with J gene TRBJ1-3; D unclear. The ends were cut back, 4 bases at V and 0 bases at J, with 16 bases in the middle. Germline CDR1 is SGHVS and CDR2 is FNYEAQ. CDR3 size: 17 residues. CDR3 bases: TGTGCCAGCAGCTCCTTAAGCCGGGGAAGCTCTGGAAACACCATATATTTT. Residues: CASSSLSRGSSGNTIYF.

The chain uses TRBV5-1 and TRBJ1-2, with TRBD1 identical over 7 bases. This CDR3 comprises 13 residues. The germline V gene encodes CDR1 SGHRS and CDR2 YFSETQ. Trimming at V came to 4 bases and at J to 10 bases, leaving 10 bases not matched to a gene. CDR3 sequence reads: CASSPGTAWNYTF. Here the CDR3 DNA reads TGCGCCAGCAGCCCGGGGACAGCCTGGAACTACACCTTC. The whole variable domain, filled in from reference TRBV5-1 and TRBJ1-2, reads KAGVTQTPRYLIKTRGQQVTLSCSPISGHRSVSWYQQTPGQGLQFLFEYFSETQRNKGNFPGRFSGRQFSNSRSEMNVSTLELGDSALYLCASSPGTAWNYTFGSGTRLTVV.

This rearrangement joins TRBV2 to TRBJ1-2, with D uncertain. From germline, CDR1 is SNHLY and CDR2 FYNNEI. The CDR3 is 11 residues long. V was shortened by 8 bases and J by 1 base, with 5 bases between the two germline ends. The CDR3 loop reads CASVGNYGYTF. The CDR3 region has the DNA TGTGCCAGCGTCGGTAACTATGGCTACACCTTC.

The chain links TRBV14 to TRBJ2-3; D tentatively fits TRBD1 or TRBD2 (5 bases each). The CDR3 covers 13 residues. V was clipped by 2 bases and J by 12 bases, with 15 bases between them. From germline, CDR1 is SGHDN and CDR2 FVKESK. CDR3 coding DNA: TGTGCCAGCAGCCAACCCGGTGGGGGAACCCAGTATTTT. Protein product: CASSQPGGGTQYF.

The chain uses TRBV9 and TRBJ2-4, with D possibly being TRBD1 or TRBD2 (6 bases each). V was clipped by 0 bases and J by 3 bases, with 19 bases between them. CDR1 and CDR2 (germline): SGDLS, YYNGEE. The CDR3 is 18 residues long. CDR3 amino acids: CASSVGGGQGGLKNIQYF. The CDR3 bases are TGTGCCAGCAGCGTAGGAGGGGGGCAGGGAGGCCTCAAAAACATTCAGTACTTC.

This clonotype was counted between two and nine times. The CDR3, as DNA: TGTGCCAGCAGCCTAGACCATCAGCCCCAGCATTTT. Its translation is CASSLDHQPQHF. V and J are TRBV7-2 and TRBJ1-5, with D unresolved. The CDR3 totals 12 residues. Germline values: CDR1 SGHTA, CDR2 FQGNSA. V was pared by 5 bases and J by 5 bases, with 7 bases between.

This clonotype occurred a few times. The chain recombines TRBV20-1 with TRBJ2-3; 9 nucleotides match TRBD2. The germline CDR1 and CDR2 sequences are DFQATT and SNEGSKA (reference sequence). The CDR3 spans 15 residues. The J segment lost 5 bases and the V segment lost 6 bases, leaving 12 bases of the junction unmatched. This CDR3 reads CSATEGTSLIDTQYF. DNA for the CDR3: TGCAGTGCAACGGAGGGGACTAGCCTGATAGATACGCAGTATTTT.

CDR3 protein: CASSLVIGILYEQYV. The DNA for the CDR3 is TGCGCCAGCAGCTTGGTAATAGGGATTCTTTACGAGCAGTACGTC. This chain uses TRBV5-1 with TRBJ2-7; D uncertain. The germline CDR1 and CDR2 sequences are SGHRS and YFSETQ. CDR3 length: 15 amino acids. The V end lost 0 bases, the J end lost 4 bases, and 14 bases lay between the germline ends.

The genes are TRBV27 and TRBJ1-5, with 7 positions matching TRBD1. V dropped 1 base and J dropped 6; count of bases not matched to a gene: 3. Germline CDR1 reads MNHEY; CDR2 reads SMNVEV (reference sequence). The CDR3 length is 14 residues. This CDR3 is CASSLYRGTQPQHF. The CDR3 DNA sequence: TGTGCCAGCAGTTTATACAGGGGAACTCAGCCCCAGCATTTT.

The DNA of the CDR3 is TGTGCCATCAGAGCGGAGAACTACGAGCAGTACTTC. As protein: CAIRAENYEQYF. The chain recombines TRBV10-3 with TRBJ2-7; tentative D call: TRBD2 (5 bases). CDR3 size: 12 residues. V was trimmed by 6 bases and J by 3 bases, leaving 9 bases between them. Germline lookup yields CDR1 ENHRY and CDR2 SYGVKD.

The chain uses TRBV4-1 and TRBJ2-7, with D hard to call. V gave up 0 bases and J gave up 4 bases, with 4 bases separating them. The CDR3 is made up of 12 amino acids. Germline values: CDR1 MGHRA, CDR2 YSYEKL. This CDR3 is CASSQDLYEQYF. The CDR3 nucleotides read TGCGCCAGCAGCCAAGATCTATACGAGCAGTACTTC.

The gene calls are TRBV19 and TRBJ1-4; D is undetermined. Looked up from germline, CDR1 is LNHDA and CDR2 is SQIVND (reference sequence). V lost 8 bases to trimming and J lost 6 bases, with 13 bases between them. The CDR3 sequence is 13 residues long. CDR3 nucleotides: TGTGCCAGTGCCCCGGGAACAGATGAAAAACTGTTTTTT. Encoded protein: CASAPGTDEKLFF. Filled out from reference TRBV19 and TRBJ1-4, the complete variable domain reads DGGITQSPKYLFRKEGQNVTLSCEQNLNHDAMYWYRQDPGQGLRLIYYSQIVNDFQKGDIAEGYSVSREKKESFPLTVTSAQKNPTAFYLCASAPGTDEKLFFGSGTQLSVL.

This clonotype was counted a few times. The chain joins TRBV5-5 to TRBJ2-7; D call uncertain. Germline V gene lookup returns CDR1 SGHKS and CDR2 YYEKEE (reference sequence). V was shortened by 2 bases and J by 2 bases, with 11 bases between the two germline ends. The CDR3 has 14 residues. The CDR3 loop reads CASSFQLTPYEQYF. The CDR3 bases are TGTGCCAGCAGCTTCCAGTTAACCCCCTACGAGCAGTACTTC.

This clonotype has more than one count but fewer than ten. The CDR3 spells CASSLDLTGPREQYV. The CDR3 nucleotides read TGTGCCAGCAGCTTAGATTTAACAGGGCCTCGGGAGCAGTACGTC. The chain joins TRBV11-3 to TRBJ2-7; TRBD1 is a possible D gene (6 bases). Germline CDR1 and CDR2: SGHNT and YENEEA. The CDR3 runs to 15 residues. V lost 0 bases, J lost 7 bases, and 16 bases lay in between.

The chain recombines TRBV18 with TRBJ2-7, with D unresolved. Germline loops: CDR1 KGHSH, CDR2 LQKENI. The ends were cut back, 0 bases at V and 5 bases at J, with 14 bases in the middle. The CDR3 covers 15 residues. This chain's CDR3 is CASSPPTVQAHEQYF. Written as DNA, the CDR3 is TGTGCCAGCTCACCACCGACTGTTCAAGCACACGAGCAGTACTTC.